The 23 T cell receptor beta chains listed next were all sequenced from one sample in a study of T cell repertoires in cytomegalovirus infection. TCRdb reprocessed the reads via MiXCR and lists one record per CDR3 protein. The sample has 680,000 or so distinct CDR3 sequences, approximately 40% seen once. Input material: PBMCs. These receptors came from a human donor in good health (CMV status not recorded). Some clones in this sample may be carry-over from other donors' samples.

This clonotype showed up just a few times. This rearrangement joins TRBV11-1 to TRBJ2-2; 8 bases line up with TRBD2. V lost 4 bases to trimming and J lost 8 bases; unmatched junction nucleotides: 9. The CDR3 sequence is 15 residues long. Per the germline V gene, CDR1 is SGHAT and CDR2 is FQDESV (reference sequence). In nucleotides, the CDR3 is TGTGCCAGCAGCTCAACTAGCGGCCGGGGGGGGGAGCTGTTTTTT. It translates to CASSSTSGRGGELFF.

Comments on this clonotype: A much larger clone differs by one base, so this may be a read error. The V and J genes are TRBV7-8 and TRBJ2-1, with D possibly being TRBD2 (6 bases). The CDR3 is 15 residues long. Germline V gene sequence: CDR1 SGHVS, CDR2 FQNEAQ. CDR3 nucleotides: TGTACCAGCAGCTTATCGGTGGGAGGACGCAATGAGCAGTTCTTC. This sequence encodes CTSSLSVGGRNEQFF.

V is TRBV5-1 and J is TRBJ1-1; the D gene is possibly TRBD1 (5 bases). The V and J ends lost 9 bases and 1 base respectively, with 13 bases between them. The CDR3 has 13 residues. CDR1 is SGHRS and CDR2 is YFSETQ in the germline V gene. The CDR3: CATSDDRNTEAFF. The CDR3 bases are TGCGCCACCAGTGACGACAGGAACACTGAAGCTTTCTTT.

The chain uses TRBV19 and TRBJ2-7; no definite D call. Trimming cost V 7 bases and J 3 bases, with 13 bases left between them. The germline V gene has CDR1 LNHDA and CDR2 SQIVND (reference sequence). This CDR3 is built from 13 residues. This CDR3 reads CASTKSTGYEQYF. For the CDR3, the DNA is TGTGCCAGTACCAAATCGACGGGCTACGAGCAGTACTTC.

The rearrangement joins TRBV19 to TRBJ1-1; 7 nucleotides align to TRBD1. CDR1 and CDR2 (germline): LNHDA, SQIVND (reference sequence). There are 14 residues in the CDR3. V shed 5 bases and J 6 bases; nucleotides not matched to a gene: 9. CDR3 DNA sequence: TGTGCCAGTAGTGCGTTGGGACAGTTCGCTGAAGCTTTCTTT. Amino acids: CASSALGQFAEAFF.

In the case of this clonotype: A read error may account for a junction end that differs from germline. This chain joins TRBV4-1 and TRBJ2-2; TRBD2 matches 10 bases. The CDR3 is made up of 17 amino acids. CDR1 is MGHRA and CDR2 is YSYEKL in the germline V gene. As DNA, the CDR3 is TGTGCCAGCAGCCAAGATGGAGCGGGAGGGCCGACCGGGGAGCTGTTTTTT. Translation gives CASSQDGAGGPTGELFF.

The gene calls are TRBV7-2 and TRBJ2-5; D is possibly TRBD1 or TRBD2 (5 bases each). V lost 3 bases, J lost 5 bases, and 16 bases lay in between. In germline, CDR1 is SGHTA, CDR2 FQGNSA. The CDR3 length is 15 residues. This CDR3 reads CASSFSRGLGETQYF. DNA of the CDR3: TGTGCCAGCAGCTTTAGCCGGGGCCTCGGGGAGACCCAGTACTTC.

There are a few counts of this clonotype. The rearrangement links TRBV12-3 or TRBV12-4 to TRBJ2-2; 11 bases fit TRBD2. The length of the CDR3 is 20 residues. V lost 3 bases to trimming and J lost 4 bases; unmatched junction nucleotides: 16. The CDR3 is CASSFRIRTSGPNPTGELFF. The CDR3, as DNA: TGTGCCAGCAGTTTTAGGATAAGGACTAGCGGGCCGAACCCCACCGGGGAGCTGTTTTTT.

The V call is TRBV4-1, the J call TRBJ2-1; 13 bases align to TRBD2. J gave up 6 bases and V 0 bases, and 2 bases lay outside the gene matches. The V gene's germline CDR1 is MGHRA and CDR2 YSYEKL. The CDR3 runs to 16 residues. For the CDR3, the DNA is TGCGCCAGCAGCCAAGAGGGGACTAGCGGGACCAATGAGCAGTTCTTC. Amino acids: CASSQEGTSGTNEQFF.

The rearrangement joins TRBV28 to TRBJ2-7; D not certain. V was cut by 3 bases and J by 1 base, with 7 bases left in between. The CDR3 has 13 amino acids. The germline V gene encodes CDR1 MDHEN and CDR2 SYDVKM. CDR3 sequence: CASSFRLSYEQYF. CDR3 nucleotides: TGTGCCAGCAGTTTTCGGCTTTCCTACGAGCAGTACTTC.

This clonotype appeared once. The CDR3 DNA follows: TGTGCCAGCAGCTTTCGTGGGGGTGACACCGGGGAGCTGTTTTTT. It codes for CASSFRGGDTGELFF. The chain recombines TRBV9 with TRBJ2-2; either TRBD1 or TRBD2 may supply D (5 bases each). There are 15 residues in the CDR3. Germline CDR1 is SGDLS and CDR2 is YYNGEE. With 4 bases removed from V and 3 bases from J, the gap between germline ends came to 13 bases.

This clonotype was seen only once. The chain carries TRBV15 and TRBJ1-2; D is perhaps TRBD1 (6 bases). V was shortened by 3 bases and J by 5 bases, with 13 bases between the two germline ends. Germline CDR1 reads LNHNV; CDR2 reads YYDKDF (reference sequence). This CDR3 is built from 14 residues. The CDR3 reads CATSSQGLSYGYTF. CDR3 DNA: TGTGCCACCAGCAGTCAGGGGTTGAGTTATGGCTACACCTTC.

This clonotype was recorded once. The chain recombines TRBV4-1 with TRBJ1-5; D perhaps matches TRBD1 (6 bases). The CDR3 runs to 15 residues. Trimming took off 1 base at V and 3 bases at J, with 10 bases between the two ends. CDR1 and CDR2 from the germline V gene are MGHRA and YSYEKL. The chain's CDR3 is CASSQVGQPNQPQHF. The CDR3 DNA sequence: TGCGCCAGCAGCCAAGTTGGACAGCCCAATCAGCCCCAGCATTTT.

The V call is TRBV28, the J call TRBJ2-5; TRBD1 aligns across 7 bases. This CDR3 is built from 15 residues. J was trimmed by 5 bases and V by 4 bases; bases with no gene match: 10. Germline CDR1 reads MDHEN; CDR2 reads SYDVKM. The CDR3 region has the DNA TGTGCCAGCAGTTCAACACAGGGGCGCGCCGAGACCCAGTACTTC. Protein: CASSSTQGRAETQYF.

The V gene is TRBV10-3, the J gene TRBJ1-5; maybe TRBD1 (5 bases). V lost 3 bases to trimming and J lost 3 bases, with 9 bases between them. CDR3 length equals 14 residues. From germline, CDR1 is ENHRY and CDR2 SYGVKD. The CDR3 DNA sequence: TGTGCCATCAGTGAATCCAGGGACAATCAGCCCCAGCATTTT. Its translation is CAISESRDNQPQHF.

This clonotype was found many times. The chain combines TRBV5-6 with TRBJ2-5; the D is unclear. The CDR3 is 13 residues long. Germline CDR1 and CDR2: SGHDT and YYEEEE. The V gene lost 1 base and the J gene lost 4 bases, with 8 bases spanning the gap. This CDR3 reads CASSLQAVETQYF. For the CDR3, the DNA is TGTGCCAGCAGCTTGCAGGCCGTAGAGACCCAGTACTTC.

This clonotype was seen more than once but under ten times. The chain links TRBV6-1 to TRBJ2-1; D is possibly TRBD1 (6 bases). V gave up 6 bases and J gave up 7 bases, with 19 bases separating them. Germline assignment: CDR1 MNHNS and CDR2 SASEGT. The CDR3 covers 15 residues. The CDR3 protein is CASSYRDKALNEQFF. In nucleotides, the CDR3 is TGTGCCAGCAGCTACCGGGACAAGGCACTTAATGAGCAGTTCTTC.

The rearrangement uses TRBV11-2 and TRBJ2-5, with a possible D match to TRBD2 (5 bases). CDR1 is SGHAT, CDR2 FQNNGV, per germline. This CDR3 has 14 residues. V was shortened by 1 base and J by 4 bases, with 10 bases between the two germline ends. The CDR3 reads CASSLGPGSETQYF. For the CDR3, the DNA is TGTGCCAGCAGCTTAGGGCCGGGGTCAGAGACCCAGTACTTC.

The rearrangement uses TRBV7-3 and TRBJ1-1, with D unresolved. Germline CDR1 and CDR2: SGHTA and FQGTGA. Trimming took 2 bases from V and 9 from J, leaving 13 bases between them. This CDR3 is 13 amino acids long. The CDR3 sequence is CASSLDRDKKAFF. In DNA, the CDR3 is TGTGCCAGCAGCTTAGATCGGGATAAAAAAGCTTTCTTT. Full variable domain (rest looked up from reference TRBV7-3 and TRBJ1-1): GAGVSQTPSNKVTEKGKYVELRCDPISGHTALYWYRQSLGQGPEFLIYFQGTGAADDSGLPNDRFFAVRPEGSVSTLKIQRTERGDSAVYLCASSLDRDKKAFFGQGTRLTVV.

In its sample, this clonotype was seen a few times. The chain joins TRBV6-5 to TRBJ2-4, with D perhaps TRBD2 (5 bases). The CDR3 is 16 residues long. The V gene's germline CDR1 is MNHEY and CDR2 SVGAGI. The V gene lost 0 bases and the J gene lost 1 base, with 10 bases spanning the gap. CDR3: CASSYSPTKAKNIQYF. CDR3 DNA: TGTGCCAGCAGTTACTCCCCGACTAAGGCCAAAAACATTCAGTACTTC.

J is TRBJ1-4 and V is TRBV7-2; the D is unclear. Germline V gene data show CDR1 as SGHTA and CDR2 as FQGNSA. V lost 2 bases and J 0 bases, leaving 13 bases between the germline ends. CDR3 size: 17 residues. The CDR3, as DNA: TGTGCCAGCAGCTTATGGACGAGGGCCACAACTAATGAAAAACTGTTTTTT. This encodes CASSLWTRATTNEKLFF.

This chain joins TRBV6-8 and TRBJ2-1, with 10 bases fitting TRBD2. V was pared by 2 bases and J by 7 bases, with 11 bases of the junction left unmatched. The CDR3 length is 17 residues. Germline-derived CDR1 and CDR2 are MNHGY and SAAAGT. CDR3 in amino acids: CASSYRPTGLARNEQFF. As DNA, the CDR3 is TGTGCCAGCAGTTACCGACCTACGGGACTAGCGCGGAATGAGCAGTTCTTC.

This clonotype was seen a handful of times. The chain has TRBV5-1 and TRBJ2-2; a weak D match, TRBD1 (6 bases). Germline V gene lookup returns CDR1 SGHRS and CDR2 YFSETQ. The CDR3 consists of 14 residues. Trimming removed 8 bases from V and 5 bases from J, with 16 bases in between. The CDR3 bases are TGCGCCAGTACGCTAGGCCAGGGGACCGGGGAGCTGTTTTTT. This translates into CASTLGQGTGELFF.